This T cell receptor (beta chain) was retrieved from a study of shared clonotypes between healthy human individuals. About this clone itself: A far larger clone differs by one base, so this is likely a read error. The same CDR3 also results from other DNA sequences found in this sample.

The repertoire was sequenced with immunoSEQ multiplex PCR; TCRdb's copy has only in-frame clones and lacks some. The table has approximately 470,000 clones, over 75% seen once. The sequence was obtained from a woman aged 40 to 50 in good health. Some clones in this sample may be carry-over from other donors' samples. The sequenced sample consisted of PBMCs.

This CDR3 reads CASRRTSAFGEQYF. DNA for the CDR3: TGTGCCAGCAGAAGGACTAGCGCCTTCGGAGAGCAGTACTTC. V gene TRBV28 combines with J gene TRBJ2-7; TRBD2 matches 9 bases. From germline, CDR1 is MDHEN and CDR2 SYDVKM. The CDR3 covers 14 residues. The V gene end was trimmed by 6 bases and the J gene end by 7 bases; junction bases not matched to a gene: 10.